This T cell receptor beta chain was documented in a study of OX40 agonist ivuxolimab in advanced cancers. About the research overall: Ivuxolimab was delivered to patients intravenously every 2 weeks at doses spanning 0.01 to 10 mg/kg. The dose-escalation cohort was roughly 84% male, with a mean age of approximately 61 years, ranging about 23 to 90. Partial responses were recorded for three patients, including one with hepatocellular carcinoma and two with cutaneous melanoma. Study results and caveats: At doses 0.1 to 3.0 mg/kg, CD4+ and CD8+ clones expanded.

Comment on this clone: Its antigen remains unknown.

The CDR3 totals 15 residues. Trimming left V 4 bases short and J 1 base short, with 12 bases between. Germline-derived CDR1 and CDR2 are SGHRS and YFSETQ. TCRdb keeps only in-frame clones here, not all; method: immunoSEQ multiplex PCR. The table records tens of thousands of clones, 80% to 90% of them present only once. Sequenced here: CD4+ or CD8+ T cells sorted from blood, sampled in a trial of the OX40 agonist ivuxolimab. The genes are TRBV5-1 and TRBJ1-5, with D possibly matching TRBD1 (5 bases). This clonotype was sampled from an adult with an advanced solid tumor such as melanoma, head and neck, liver or kidney cancer. In DNA, the CDR3 is TGCGCCAGCAGCCTTCAGGGAGACAGCAATCAGCCCCAGCATTTT. As protein: CASSLQGDSNQPQHF.